The 21 T cell receptor beta chains reported below all come from one sample, sequenced in a study of CD8 T cells in ankylosing spondylitis. For these receptors, no antigen is known. Study conclusions and caveats: Blood from ankylosing spondylitis patients appeared to carry a characteristic roughly 8-variant TCR beta motif.

TCRdb recomputed calls from the 5' RACE reads with MiXCR, one row per CDR3 protein. The sample comprises hundreds of thousands of distinct CDR3 sequences, roughly 10% of which are singletons, and less than 0.65% rests with the top ten. The sequencing sample was made of blood, either unsorted or a sorted T cell fraction (not recorded which). These receptor sequences come from a male donor with ankylosing spondylitis.

In its sample, this clonotype was seen a few times. The chain carries TRBV11-2 and TRBJ2-1, with 14 bases identical to TRBD2. Unmatched junction bases numbered 9, after V lost 5 bases and J lost 9 bases. Germline-derived CDR1 and CDR2 are SGHAT and FQNNGV. The CDR3 has 16 amino acids. The CDR3 here is CASSGRTSGRLSEQFF. The DNA of the CDR3 is TGTGCCAGCAGCGGGAGGACTAGCGGGAGGTTAAGTGAGCAGTTCTTC.

This clonotype has only a few counts. V and J are TRBV20-1 and TRBJ1-5; 8 bases are a match to TRBD1. Germline CDR1 is DFQATT and CDR2 is SNEGSKA (reference sequence). The CDR3 extends over 14 amino acids. V lost 3 bases, J lost 5 bases, and 6 bases stayed unmatched. The CDR3 nucleotides are TGCAGTGCTAGCTCGAGGACAGGGTATCAGCCCCAGCATTTT. Residues: CSASSRTGYQPQHF.

This clonotype was observed many times. The chain links TRBV5-1 to TRBJ1-1; D possibly corresponds to TRBD1 (5 bases). The germline V gene encodes CDR1 SGHRS and CDR2 YFSETQ. Trimming left V 6 bases short and J 11 bases short, with 20 bases between. The CDR3 length is 13 residues. CDR3 region: CASTQSQGRMAFF. In DNA form, the CDR3 reads TGCGCCAGCACCCAATCCCAGGGACGGATGGCTTTCTTT.

This clonotype was seen many times. The chain joins TRBV20-1 to TRBJ2-5; tentatively, D is TRBD1 or TRBD2 (5 bases each). Germline lookup yields CDR1 DFQATT and CDR2 SNEGSKA (reference sequence). Trimming stripped 0 bases from V and 7 bases from J, with 12 bases between. There are 13 residues in the CDR3. DNA of the CDR3: TGCAGTGCTAGAGATCGGGGCGTGGGGACCCAGTACTTC. Encoded protein: CSARDRGVGTQYF.

Concerning this clonotype: The germline gene is not matched at one end of the junction; a read error may be the cause. The rearrangement links TRBV4-2 to TRBJ2-1, with TRBD2 matching over 14 bases. Germline CDR1 LGHNA, CDR2 YNFKEQ. The CDR3 is 15 amino acids. CDR3 protein: CASSLPGLAGAPPVF. The DNA for the CDR3 is TGTGCCAGCAGCCTGCCGGGACTAGCGGGGGCCCCTCCGGTCTTC.

This clonotype was counted a few times. The chain couples TRBV7-2 to TRBJ2-3; 8 positions match TRBD2. Germline lookup yields CDR1 SGHTA and CDR2 FQGNSA. Trimming cost V 8 bases and J 1 base; bases outside gene matches: 5. This CDR3 region has 14 residues. Written as DNA, the CDR3 is TGTGCCAGCGCCCCGGGGGGGGGCACAGATACGCAGTATTTT. Encoded protein: CASAPGGGTDTQYF.

As to this clonotype: This may be a read error: a much more frequent sequence differs by one nucleotide. V usage is TRBV15 and J usage is TRBJ2-7; 7 bases line up with TRBD1. Per the germline V gene, CDR1 is LNHNV and CDR2 is YYDKDF (reference sequence). The CDR3 sequence is 13 residues long. The trim removed 5 bases at V and 3 bases at J, leaving 4 bases unmatched. The CDR3 reads CATSRGQNYEQYF. As DNA, the CDR3 is TGTGCCACCAGCCGGGGACAGAACTACGAGCAGTACTTC.

This clonotype has more than one count but fewer than ten. The chain uses TRBV12-3 or TRBV12-4 and TRBJ1-1, with D unclear. Trimming stripped 8 bases from V and 10 bases from J, with 17 bases between. The CDR3 is 12 amino acids. The CDR3, as DNA: TGTGCCAGCTCCCCCGGTGGGTTAGGAGCTTTCTTT. The encoded protein is CASSPGGLGAFF.

V and J are TRBV10-3 and TRBJ1-3; D not resolved. The CDR3 spans 14 residues. Looked up from germline, CDR1 is ENHRY and CDR2 is SYGVKD. V lost 0 bases and J 4 bases, leaving 7 bases between the germline ends. CDR3 DNA sequence: TGTGCCATCAGTGAGTCGACCCGAGGAAACACCATATATTTT. Translated: CAISESTRGNTIYF.

This clonotype was seen only a few times. CDR3 DNA sequence: TGCAGTGCTAGAGTTTCTAGCAACACAGATACGCAGTATTTT. Its translation: CSARVSSNTDTQYF. V usage is TRBV20-1 and J usage is TRBJ2-3; weak D call: TRBD2 (5 bases). In germline, CDR1 is DFQATT, CDR2 SNEGSKA (reference sequence). CDR3 size: 14 residues. V gave up 1 base and J gave up 2 bases, with 10 bases separating them.

There are a few counts of this clonotype. The genes are TRBV28 and TRBJ1-2; D gene ambiguous. Germline assignment: CDR1 MDHEN and CDR2 SYDVKM. Trimming left V 1 base short and J 4 bases short, with 13 bases between. The CDR3 totals 15 residues. The CDR3 coding sequence is TGTGCCAGCAGTTTATATACAGACCTTTTCTATGGCTACACCTTC. As protein: CASSLYTDLFYGYTF.

V usage is TRBV6-1 and J usage is TRBJ2-1, with 10 bases lining up with TRBD2. The germline V gene encodes CDR1 MNHNS and CDR2 SASEGT. The CDR3 contains 16 residues. Unmatched junction bases numbered 7, after V lost 5 bases and J lost 3 bases. CDR3 sequence (DNA): TGTGCCAGCAGTAAAAGCGGGAGGGCGAGCTACAATGAGCAGTTCTTC. It yields the protein CASSKSGRASYNEQFF.

In its sample, this clonotype was seen many times. The J gene is TRBJ1-2, the V gene TRBV20-1; perhaps TRBD1 as D (5 bases). Germline assignment: CDR1 DFQATT and CDR2 SNEGSKA (reference sequence). V lost 3 bases and J lost 4, with 15 bases in between. CDR3 length: 14 amino acids. In DNA, the CDR3 is TGCAGTGCTAGCAACCTCGGGACGGGCTATGGCTACACCTTC. Amino acid sequence: CSASNLGTGYGYTF.

This clonotype was counted a few times. The chain joins TRBV29-1 to TRBJ2-7; 7 positions match TRBD1. The ends lost 6 bases at V and 2 bases at J; junction bases unmatched: 7. CDR1 SQVTM and CDR2 ANQGSEA come from the germline V gene. The CDR3 length is 13 residues. The DNA for the CDR3 is TGCAGCGTCTCCCATACAGGGGCCTACGAGCAGTACTTC. It is translated as CSVSHTGAYEQYF.

This clonotype was recorded a few times. V gene TRBV14 combines with J gene TRBJ2-1; 11 positions agree with TRBD2. V shed 1 base, J shed 12 bases, and the junction held 8 bases outside the gene matches. CDR1 SGHDN and CDR2 FVKESK come from the germline V gene. This CDR3 is 15 amino acids long. CDR3 residues: CASSQGVAGGPRQFF. Written as DNA, the CDR3 is TGTGCCAGCAGCCAAGGAGTAGCGGGAGGGCCGAGGCAGTTCTTC.

This clonotype has only a few counts. The V gene is TRBV10-3, the J gene TRBJ2-5, with D uncertain. The CDR3 contains 13 residues. Germline V lookup: CDR1 ENHRY, CDR2 SYGVKD. Trimming took 3 bases from V and 1 from J, leaving 6 bases between them. CDR3 DNA sequence: TGTGCCATCAGTGACTACCTCCAAGAGACCCAGTACTTC. It codes for CAISDYLQETQYF.

The rearrangement joins TRBV20-1 to TRBJ1-2; a weak D match, TRBD1 (5 bases). The length of the CDR3 is 12 residues. Germline V gene sequence: CDR1 DFQATT, CDR2 SNEGSKA (reference sequence). V was pared by 7 bases and J by 3 bases, with 12 bases between. DNA of the CDR3: TGCAGTGTCCCATTAGGGGACTATGGCTACACCTTC. Protein product: CSVPLGDYGYTF.

Ten or more counts support this clonotype. V gene TRBV20-1 combines with J gene TRBJ2-5; maybe TRBD2 (6 bases). This CDR3 comprises 13 residues. Germline V gives CDR1 DFQATT, CDR2 SNEGSKA (reference sequence). Trimming removed 3 bases from V and 6 bases from J, with 14 bases in between. This chain's CDR3 is CSASGPGEQTQYF. CDR3 sequence (DNA): TGCAGTGCTAGTGGGCCGGGGGAGCAGACCCAGTACTTC.

The table lists this clonotype with a few counts. This chain connects TRBV4-3 to TRBJ2-7; 8 bases match TRBD1. This CDR3 comprises 15 residues. The ends lost 5 bases at V and 6 bases at J; junction bases unmatched: 12. Germline lookup yields CDR1 LGHNA and CDR2 YSLEER. The CDR3 nucleotides are TGCGCCAGCAGCTTAAGCCGACAGGGGAAGGGCGAGCAGTACTTC. It codes for CASSLSRQGKGEQYF.

This clonotype was seen only a few times. The V call is TRBV18, the J call TRBJ2-3, with TRBD1 matching 12 bases. Unmatched junction bases numbered 5, after V lost 0 bases and J lost 4 bases. From germline, CDR1 is KGHSH and CDR2 LQKENI. This CDR3 has 17 residues. The CDR3: CASSPPIGTGGSDTQYF. CDR3 DNA: TGTGCCAGCTCACCACCGATAGGGACAGGGGGCTCAGATACGCAGTATTTT.

With regard to this clonotype: The junction differs from germline at one of its ends, possibly a read error. V is TRBV3-1 and J is TRBJ2-7; the D gene is possibly TRBD1 (5 bases). CDR3 length equals 13 residues. Per germline, CDR1 LGHDT and CDR2 YNNKEL (reference sequence). CDR3 protein: CASSQDQPWGLHF. Here the CDR3 DNA reads TGTGCCAGCAGCCAAGACCAACCCTGGGGCCTTCACTTC.